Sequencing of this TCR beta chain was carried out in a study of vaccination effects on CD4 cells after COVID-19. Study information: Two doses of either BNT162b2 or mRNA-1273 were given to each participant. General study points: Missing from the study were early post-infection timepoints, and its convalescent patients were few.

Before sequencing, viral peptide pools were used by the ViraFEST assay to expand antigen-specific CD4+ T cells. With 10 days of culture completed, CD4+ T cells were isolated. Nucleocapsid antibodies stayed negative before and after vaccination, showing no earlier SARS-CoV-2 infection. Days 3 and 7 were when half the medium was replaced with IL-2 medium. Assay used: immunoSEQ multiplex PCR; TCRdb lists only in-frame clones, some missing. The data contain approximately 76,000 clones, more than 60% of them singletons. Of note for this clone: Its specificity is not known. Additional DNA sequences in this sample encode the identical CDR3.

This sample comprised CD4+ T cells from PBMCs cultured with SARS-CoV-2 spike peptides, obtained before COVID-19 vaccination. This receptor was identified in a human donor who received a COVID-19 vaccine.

This CDR3 reads CSVEEGEETQYF. The DNA of the CDR3 is TGCAGCGTTGAGGAGGGAGAAGAGACCCAGTACTTC. J is TRBJ2-5 and V is TRBV29-1; D might be TRBD2 (6 bases). V lost 3 bases, J lost 3 bases, and 8 bases lay in between. The V gene's germline CDR1 is SQVTM and CDR2 ANQGSEA. The CDR3 totals 12 residues.